The next 15 T cell receptor beta chains were all read from a single sample in a study of molecular identifiers for immune sequencing clone quantification. TCRdb fed the PCR reads into MiXCR, producing one record per CDR3 protein. The table has fewer than 350,000 distinct CDR3 sequences, about a fifth seen once. The sequenced material came from naive CD8+ T cells from blood, with Jurkat cell RNA spiked in. Documented subset: FACS-sorted CD8+CD4-CCR7+CD45RA+ naive T cells. These receptor sequences come from a human donor in good health. Some libraries in this study had Jurkat cell RNA spiked in.

The table lists this clonotype with a few counts. The V gene is TRBV4-3, the J gene TRBJ2-7, with D hard to call. The CDR3 is 15 residues long. Germline CDR1 reads LGHNA; CDR2 reads YSLEER. Trimming removed 0 bases at V and 2 bases at J, with 11 bases between. For the CDR3, the DNA is TGCGCCAGCAGCCAAGATCGGTACGGCCCCTACGAGCAGTACTTC. It translates to CASSQDRYGPYEQYF.

This clonotype was seen ten or more times. The V and J genes are TRBV7-9 and TRBJ1-3; no definite D call. The CDR3 runs 15 residues. Germline V gene data show CDR1 as SEHNR and CDR2 as FQNEAQ (reference sequence). The V end was cut by 5 bases, the J end by 3 bases, with 14 bases between. CDR3 coding DNA: TGTGCCAGCAGCCCCCCTGGAGGGTTTGGAAACACCATATATTTT. Translated: CASSPPGGFGNTIYF.

The table lists this clonotype with many counts. The chain employs TRBV13 and TRBJ1-1, with D unclear. This CDR3 spans 16 amino acids. Trimming removed 4 bases from V and 0 bases from J, with 15 bases in between. Germline V gene lookup returns CDR1 PRHDT and CDR2 FYEKMQ (reference sequence). The CDR3 loop reads CASSSRAPGMNTEAFF. As DNA, the CDR3 is TGTGCCAGCAGCTCTCGGGCGCCAGGAATGAACACTGAAGCTTTCTTT.

For this clonotype: Possible read error: a much larger clone is one base away. The chain carries TRBV20-1 and TRBJ2-3, with D unresolved. The germline V gene has CDR1 DFQATT and CDR2 SNEGSKA (reference sequence). The CDR3 length is 14 residues. The CDR3 spells CSASIQLSTDAQYF. CDR3 coding DNA: TGCAGTGCCTCAATTCAACTCAGCACAGATGCGCAGTATTTT.

V gene TRBV4-1 combines with J gene TRBJ1-6, with 7 bases matching TRBD1. This CDR3 has 15 amino acids. CDR1 is MGHRA, CDR2 YSYEKL, per germline. The V and J ends lost 5 bases and 4 bases, in that order; junction bases with no gene match: 5. In nucleotides, the CDR3 is TGCGCCAGCAGCTTCCGGGACAGTTATAATTCACCCCTCCACTTT. It yields the protein CASSFRDSYNSPLHF.

This clonotype has ten or more counts. The chain is built from TRBV7-2 and TRBJ2-3, with TRBD2 identical over 11 bases. The trim removed 1 base at V and 4 bases at J, leaving 1 base unmatched. Germline V lookup: CDR1 SGHTA, CDR2 FQGNSA. The CDR3 runs 15 residues. CDR3 amino acids: CASSLEGLAADTQYF. The CDR3 nucleotides are TGTGCCAGCAGCTTAGAGGGACTAGCGGCAGATACGCAGTATTTT.

Comment on this clonotype: Being one base from a much bigger clone, this may be a read error. This chain uses TRBV27 with TRBJ2-7, with D uncertain. This CDR3 is 13 amino acids long. Germline V gene lookup returns CDR1 MNHEY and CDR2 SMNVEV (reference sequence). The chain's CDR3 is CASRAHERYEPYF. For the CDR3, the DNA is TGTGCCAGCAGGGCGCACGAACGGTACGAGCCGTACTTC.

This clonotype has a count of ten or more. V and J are TRBV9 and TRBJ2-5, with 9 bases matching TRBD2. The CDR3 is 16 amino acids. CDR1 and CDR2 (germline): SGDLS, YYNGEE. The junction had 12 bases not matched to a gene; V was cut back by 2 bases and J by 7 bases. Here the CDR3 reads CASSVSFSGSRGTQYF. The CDR3 DNA reads as TGTGCCAGCAGCGTCTCCTTTAGCGGGAGTCGAGGGACCCAGTACTTC.

Of note for this clonotype: A much larger clonotype is one base distant, so this may be a read error. It is likely a read error, because the conserved phenylalanine at the end of the CDR3 is missing. This chain connects TRBV12-3 or TRBV12-4 to TRBJ1-1; TRBD1 is a possible D gene (5 bases). V shed 4 bases and J shed 1 base, with 13 bases lying between them. This CDR3 region has 15 residues. Here the CDR3 DNA reads TGTGCCAGCAGTTCACCCTCGACAGCGAACACTGAAGCTTTCTCT. Encoded protein: CASSSPSTANTEAFS.

This clonotype has more than one count but fewer than ten. The rearrangement links TRBV5-1 to TRBJ1-6, with no clear D. This CDR3 region has 12 residues. V was trimmed by 5 bases and J by 10 bases, leaving 10 bases between them. The germline gives CDR1 SGHRS, CDR2 YFSETQ. In nucleotides, the CDR3 is TGCGCCAGCAGGGAGGCTCAATCACCCCTCCACTTT. Its protein is CASREAQSPLHF.

With respect to this clonotype: Possible read error: a much larger clone is one base away. The chain has TRBV2 and TRBJ1-3; possibly TRBD1 for D (6 bases). The CDR3 consists of 14 residues. Germline loops: CDR1 SNHLY, CDR2 FYNNEI. The CDR3 region has the DNA TGTGCCAGCGGTGAAGCAGGGGCTGGAAACACCATATATTTT. This translates into CASGEAGAGNTIYF. Full variable domain (missing parts from reference TRBV2 and TRBJ1-3): EPEVTQTPSHQVTQMGQEVILRCVPISNHLYFYWYRQILGQKVEFLVSFYNNEISEKSEIFDDQFSVERPDGSNFTLKIRSTKLEDSAMYFCASGEAGAGNTIYFGEGSWLTVV.

There are many counts of this clonotype. This chain's CDR3 is CASSDTMNTEAFF. The CDR3 DNA reads TGTGCCAGCAGTGACACCATGAACACTGAAGCTTTCTTT. The rearrangement joins TRBV6-4 to TRBJ1-1; D is ambiguous. The ends were cut back, 2 bases at V and 0 bases at J, with 4 bases in the middle. Germline CDR1 and CDR2: MRHNA and SNTAGT. The CDR3 is made up of 13 amino acids.

This clonotype was detected ten times or more. This rearrangement joins TRBV5-1 to TRBJ1-1; possibly TRBD1 for D (5 bases). Trimming took off 6 bases at V and 4 bases at J, with 16 bases between the two ends. The CDR3 sequence is 14 residues long. Germline assignment: CDR1 SGHRS and CDR2 YFSETQ. The DNA of the CDR3 is TGCGCCAGCACTAAGGGGTCTCGGTCCACTGAAGCTTTCTTT. Its protein product is CASTKGSRSTEAFF.

The rearrangement uses TRBV12-3 or TRBV12-4 and TRBJ2-5, with D perhaps TRBD2 (6 bases). The CDR3 is 14 residues long. The V end lost 5 bases, the J end lost 2 bases, and 12 bases lay between the germline ends. The CDR3 DNA reads TGTGCCAGCAGTCACCCCGGGAGACAAGAGACCCAGTACTTC. This encodes CASSHPGRQETQYF.

This clonotype was recorded at least ten times. V and J are TRBV2 and TRBJ2-5; D is perhaps TRBD2 (6 bases). Trimming removed 4 bases at V and 5 bases at J, with 11 bases between. Germline assignment: CDR1 SNHLY and CDR2 FYNNEI. CDR3 length equals 13 residues. The CDR3 bases are TGTGCCAGCAGTGGACCGGGGGTTGAGACCCAGTACTTC. Translation: CASSGPGVETQYF. Supplemented by reference TRBV2 and TRBJ2-5, the full variable domain reads EPEVTQTPSHQVTQMGQEVILRCVPISNHLYFYWYRQILGQKVEFLVSFYNNEISEKSEIFDDQFSVERPDGSNFTLKIRSTKLEDSAMYFCASSGPGVETQYFGPGTRLLVL.